This T cell receptor (beta chain) appears in the sequencing data of a study of cytomegalovirus exposure and HLA in healthy donors (dated by TCRdb to 2016 to 2017). For the wider study: According to an earlier analysis of 587 of the donors, 150 million to 200 million T cells yielded 117 million unique TCR beta sequences and less than 300 Gb of sequence data. Approximately 310 gigabases of sequencing data and tens of millions of unique TCR sequences were included in an early release covering roughly 700 HLA-typed donors. In an earlier analysis of 500 to 650 of the donors, high-throughput TCR beta sequencing was used to judge whether each TCR beta V gene segment behaved as functional or pseudogenic. Typing coverage differed by locus: A, B, C, DRB1 and DQB1 were typed in roughly 620-630 donors, DQA1 in roughly 510, DPA1 in around 600, and DPB1 in roughly 450. Class I and class II HLA loci were covered by the typing at four-digit resolution. Among roughly 400 genotyped donors of the cohort, an average of around 250,000 unique TCR beta nucleotide sequences was sequenced per donor, of which approximately 18% were non-productive. The genetic ancestry cluster associated with self-reported Caucasian donors included about four fifths of the roughly 410 genotyped donors. Every repertoire in the discovery cohort had been generated on one and the same sequencing platform. Roughly 5 DR-DQ haplotypes were treated as single units for association and clustering because of strong linkage in the cohort. A separate validation cohort of roughly 130 different subjects was used in addition to the roughly 700-subject first cohort. Rather than drawing on any new phenotypic data, the later analysis identified candidate immune exposures from TCR beta sequences and the way those sequences occurred across donors. The study combined high-throughput TCR immunosequencing, statistical association of individual TCRs with disease status, and machine learning to predict cytomegalovirus infection status. The study was designed to test whether signatures of past pathogen exposure could be identified by cataloging public T cell receptors. A later analysis re-examined previously published TCR beta repertoires from about 670 donors and added high-resolution HLA genotyping to investigate patterns of TCR occurrence. A later genetic analysis used genome-wide SNP genotypes for 398 of the 666 donors, treating that subset as a discovery cohort. Donor age, sex, ethnicity and CMV serostatus were compiled together with the repertoire data. The study profiled the T cell repertoires of hundreds of subjects by immunosequencing and related them to cytomegalovirus serostatus. Results and caveats for the whole study, not just this receptor: The classifier was reported to diagnose cytomegalovirus status with high specificity and sensitivity in both the original cohort and the validation cohort. An earlier analysis of around 600 of the donors showed that most TCR beta V segments appeared in productive rearrangements either about 87% or about 30% of the time, which broadly matched IMGT annotations. Specific HLA alleles were associated with over 15,000 TCR beta sequences at a false discovery rate of 0.05 in a later analysis. It was suggested by the authors that the approach could potentially be generalized to other disease states and immunological phenotypes. V-gene and J-gene trimming of TCR beta chains was associated with a missense DCLRE1C variant in a later genetic analysis, and the association was replicated in an independent cohort. HLA typing was unavailable for some donors at each locus, so association tests used only the typed subset. According to a later analysis, TCR association rates differed among HLA loci, with DRB1 alleles showing the most associated TCRs and HLA-C alleles showing the fewest. A few of the identified cytomegalovirus-associated TCR beta chains were confirmed in vitro to be specific for cytomegalovirus antigens. According to a later analysis, parvovirus B19, influenza, CMV and Epstein-Barr virus appeared linked to several top co-occurrence clusters. The study gave a list of 150 to 200 TCR beta chains associated with cytomegalovirus. Sequencing depth was assumed to be roughly uniform across donors in the presence/absence analyses, though that assumption may not hold. Some IMGT-functional V segments, including TRBV6-2 and TRBV6-3, could not be told apart with the 87-base-pair reads, so those segments were excluded. Correlated functional status among segregating V segments might reflect linkage disequilibrium, but an unknown experimental factor could not be ruled out. This cohort had only TCR beta chains sequenced, and the lack of alpha or paired-chain data limited which features could be detected. A group of highly shared sequence variants was considered likely to be a technical artifact of the sequencing pipeline. A further reported finding was that TCR beta sequences accurately predicted the HLA-A and HLA-B alleles for most subjects in the first cohort. For the cohort, immune exposure information was limited to CMV serostatus. When HLA alleles, especially DR and DQ, strongly co-occurred, TCR associations were difficult to assign to individual alleles. Over 15 rarely observed V segments, including chromosome 9 orphons, were excluded from the earlier analysis of several hundred of the donors because counts were too low. In a later analysis, HLA-associated TCR beta chains were found to be more clonally expanded and to have lower generation probabilities than equally common non-associated chains. Across donors, most TCR sequences were observed very rarely, whereas some public TCRs were present in many individuals. A later genetic analysis reported fewer N-insertions in productive TCRs among donors in an Asian-associated ancestry cluster than the roughly 640-donor mean. In a later analysis, most CMV-associated TCR beta chains were found to appear HLA-restricted, with HLA associations seemingly driven largely by CMV exposure.

This clone was picked up a small number of times. It lacks a known antigen. Within one base of it there is no much larger clone, and no base qualities were kept. From the cysteine up to the phenylalanine, the CDR3 has a length of 14 residues. Of the read, only the CDR3 DNA is kept; its 42 bases are in frame from base 1. From V the trimming removes 7 bases and from J it removes 4 bases, while the gene matches leave 6 bases of the junction unaccounted for. From a lookup of the germline V gene, CDR1 and CDR2 are SQVTM and ANQGSEA. The cohort consisted of 600 or so healthy bone marrow donors. At the time of sampling, every cohort member was nominally healthy, though immune exposures that went unrecorded were likely present. The donor was CMV seronegative and was included in the group of about 350 seronegative cohort members. Each donor provided a peripheral blood sample, and peripheral blood mononuclear cells were used for TCR beta sequencing. The Qiagen DNeasy Blood Extraction Kit was used to extract genomic DNA from the blood cell samples.

The library came from the immunoSEQ multiplex PCR assay. For the multiplex PCR, a mixture combining 60 forward primers for TCR Vbeta segments and 13 reverse primers for TCR Jbeta segments was used. The CDR3 region of rearranged TCR beta genes was amplified from genomic DNA by a multiplex PCR assay. On the Illumina HiSeq System, the amplified TCR beta libraries were sequenced as 87-base-pair reads. The source study handled its data this way. A later analysis counted tens of millions of unique TCR beta chains across the 640 or so repertoires, and 10 million to 11 million of these chains were shared by at least two donors. A nearest-neighbor algorithm error-corrected the raw reads and collapsed the reads into unique sequences, merging closely related sequences to remove PCR and sequencing errors. V, D and J gene segments were assigned by aligning CDR3 sequences to IMGT reference sequences. For a sequence to be retained, a match of at least six nucleotides to both a V gene segment and a J gene segment was required. Rearrangements were classified as productive when the CDR3 lacked stop codons and remained in frame with V and J, and all other rearrangements were classified as non-productive. CDR3 was defined according to IMGT convention as the region running from the second conserved V-encoded cysteine to the conserved J-encoded phenylalanine. The earlier analysis of about 590 of the donors excluded sequences that lacked an unambiguous match to a single V gene segment. In an earlier analysis of some 590 of the donors, a V segment was called functional when productive rearrangements were above 56.7%, and segregating when the standard deviation between donors exceeded 5%. A statistical classification framework was built for diagnosing cytomegalovirus status from the catalog of TCR beta chain sequences. V and J gene assignment, in a later analysis, came from comparing TCR nucleotide sequences with IMGT/GENE-DB human TR gene sequences. In a later analysis, CDR3 sequences and most-parsimonious VDJ recombination scenarios were assigned using the TCRdist pipeline. In a later analysis, each TCR beta chain was defined by its CDR3 amino acid sequence together with its V-gene family, and reads lacking a unique V-gene family were excluded. In a later analysis, 450 to 600 highly shared, low-generation-probability nucleotide sequences were removed to address suspected cross-contamination and a sequencing artifact. In a later analysis, a clonal expansion index for each public chain was calculated from normalized within-repertoire ranks of inferred template counts. A later analysis computed generation probabilities with a VDJ recombination model fitted to out-of-frame rearrangements, and checked the results against IGoR. In a later analysis, TCR-TCR, TCR-HLA and TCR-CMV co-occurrence was scored with hypergeometric tests, and a repertoire-size bias correction was applied to TCR pairs. False discovery rates were estimated in a later analysis by permuting HLA or CMV assignments 20 times. In a later analysis, co-occurring TCRs were grouped with DBSCAN, and TCRdist sequence similarity was added when clustering was performed within HLA-allele-positive subsets. Repertoires with fewer than 30,000 or more than 120,000 public chains, plus five repertoires with anomalous nucleotide sharing, were excluded from co-occurrence clustering. As stored in TCRdb, this immuneACCESS dataset retains in-frame rearrangements with V and J assigned. A fraction of the clones does not appear; measured against another copy, unresolved V genes explain less than half of the discrepancy, and the remainder lacks a known reason. V and J calls and clone size are as listed in that table; D and trimming were resolved from the DNA. The sample contains around 280,000 clones, 85% to 90% of them found a single time. The ten top clones hold less than 2.5% of the sample.

The rearranged chain carries TRBV29-1 and TRBJ1-4, and TRBD1 matches 10 of the central bases. This sequence originates from a woman between 18 and 29 years old in good health and CMV-seronegative. The sequencing sample was made of PBMCs. The CDR3 sequence is CSAKGQGDNEKLFF. The DNA reads as follows: TGCAGCGCCAAAGGACAGGGGGATAATGAAAAACTGTTTTTT.